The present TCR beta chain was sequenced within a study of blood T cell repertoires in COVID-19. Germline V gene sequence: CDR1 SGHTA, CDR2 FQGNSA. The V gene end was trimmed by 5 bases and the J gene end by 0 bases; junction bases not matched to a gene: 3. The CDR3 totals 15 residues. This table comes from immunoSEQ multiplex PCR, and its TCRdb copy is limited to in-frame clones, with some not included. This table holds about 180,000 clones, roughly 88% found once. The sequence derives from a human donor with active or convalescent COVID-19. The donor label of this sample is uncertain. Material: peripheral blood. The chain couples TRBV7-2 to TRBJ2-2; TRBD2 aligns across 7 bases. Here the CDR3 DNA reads TGTGCCAGCAGCAGACTAGCCTCGAACACCGGGGAGCTGTTTTTT. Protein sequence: CASSRLASNTGELFF.